This T cell receptor (beta chain) was sequenced for a study of response to subunit inactivated influenza vaccine (dated 2018 in TCRdb). Broadly, across the study: To follow how T cells responded to a trivalent subunit inactivated influenza vaccine, the researchers relied on deep quantitative profiling of the T cell receptor repertoire.

Library method: RT-PCR. Sequenced on an Illumina HiSeq 2500. TCRdb reran the public reads through fastp at Q25 and MiXCR, keeping productive beta chains. Rows are combined by CDR3 protein, so each entry shows the most common genes and DNA. This sample is represented by 500,000 to 650,000 distinct CDR3 sequences; around 8% of them were singletons. Together, the top ten hold roughly 13% of the sample. The research as a whole found: According to the authors, only a limited number of new T cells may be recruited by each seasonal influenza vaccination.

Turning to this clonotype: Its antigen is currently not known. Base qualities are not provided; no much larger clone lies one nucleotide away.

Germline trimming: 5 bases from V, 4 bases from J; junction bases outside gene matches: 5. As encoded in the germline V gene (reference sequence), CDR1 is MNHEY while CDR2 is SMNVEV. The CDR3 sequence holds 14 residues, the cysteine and phenylalanine included. Only CDR3 DNA is held: 42 bases, read in frame from base 1. This material consisted of PBMCs from blood, taken less than 30 months after vaccination. The V gene is TRBV27 and the J gene is TRBJ2-5; 9 nucleotides in the junction match TRBD1. The clonotype originates from a man in his fifties or sixties who received an inactivated influenza vaccine. Donor details come from another sample of the same person, matched by shared clones. The CDR3 region reads CASSKTGGGETQYF. The DNA sequence follows: TGTGCCAGCAGTAAGACAGGGGGTGGAGAGACCCAGTACTTC.